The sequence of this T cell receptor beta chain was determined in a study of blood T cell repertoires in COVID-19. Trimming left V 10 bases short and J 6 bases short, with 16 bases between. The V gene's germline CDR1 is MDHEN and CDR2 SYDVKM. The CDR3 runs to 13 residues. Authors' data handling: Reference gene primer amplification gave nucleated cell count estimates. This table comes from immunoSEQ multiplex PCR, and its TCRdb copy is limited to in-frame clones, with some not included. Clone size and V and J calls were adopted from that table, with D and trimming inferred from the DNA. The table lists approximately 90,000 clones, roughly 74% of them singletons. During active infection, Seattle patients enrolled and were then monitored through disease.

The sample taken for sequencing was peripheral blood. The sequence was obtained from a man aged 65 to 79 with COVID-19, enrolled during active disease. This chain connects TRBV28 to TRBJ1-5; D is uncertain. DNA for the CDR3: TGTGCCACGATTGGAGGGCCGAGTCAGCCCCAGCATTTT. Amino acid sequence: CATIGGPSQPQHF.